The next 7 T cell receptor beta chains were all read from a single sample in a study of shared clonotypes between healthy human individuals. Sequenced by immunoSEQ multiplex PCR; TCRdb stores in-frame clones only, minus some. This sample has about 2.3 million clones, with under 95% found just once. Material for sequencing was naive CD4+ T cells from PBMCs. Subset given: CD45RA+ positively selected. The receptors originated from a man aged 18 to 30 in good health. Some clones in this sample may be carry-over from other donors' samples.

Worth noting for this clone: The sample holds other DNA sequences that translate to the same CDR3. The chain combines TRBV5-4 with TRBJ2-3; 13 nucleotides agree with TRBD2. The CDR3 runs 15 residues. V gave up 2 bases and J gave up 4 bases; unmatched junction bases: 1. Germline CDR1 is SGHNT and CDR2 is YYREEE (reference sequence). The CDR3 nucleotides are TGTGCCAGCAGCTTAGGACTAGCGGGAGCAGATACGCAGTATTTT. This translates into CASSLGLAGADTQYF.

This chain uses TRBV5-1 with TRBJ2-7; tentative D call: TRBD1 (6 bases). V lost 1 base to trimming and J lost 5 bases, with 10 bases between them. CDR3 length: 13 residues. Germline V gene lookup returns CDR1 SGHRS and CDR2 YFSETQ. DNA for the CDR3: TGCGCCAGCAGCTTGCTACAGGGTAACGAGCAGTACTTC. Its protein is CASSLLQGNEQYF.

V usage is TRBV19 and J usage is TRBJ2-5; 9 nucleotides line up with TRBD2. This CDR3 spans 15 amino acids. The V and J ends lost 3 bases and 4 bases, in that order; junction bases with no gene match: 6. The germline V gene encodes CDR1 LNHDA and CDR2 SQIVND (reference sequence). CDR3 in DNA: TGTGCCAGTAGTATCGGTAGCGGGAGTGGAGAGACCCAGTACTTC. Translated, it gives CASSIGSGSGETQYF.

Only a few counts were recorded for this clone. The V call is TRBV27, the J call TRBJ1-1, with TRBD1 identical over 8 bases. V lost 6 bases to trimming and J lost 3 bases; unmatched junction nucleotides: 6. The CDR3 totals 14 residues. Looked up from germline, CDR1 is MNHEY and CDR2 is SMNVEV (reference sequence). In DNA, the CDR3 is TGTGCCAGCAGGGACAGGGTAGGGGACACTGAAGCTTTCTTT. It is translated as CASRDRVGDTEAFF.

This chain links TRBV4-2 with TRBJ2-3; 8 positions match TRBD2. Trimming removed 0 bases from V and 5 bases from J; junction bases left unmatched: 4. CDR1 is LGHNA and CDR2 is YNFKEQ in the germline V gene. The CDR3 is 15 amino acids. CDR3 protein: CASSQDPAGVDTQYF. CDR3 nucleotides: TGTGCCAGCAGCCAAGATCCAGCGGGAGTAGATACGCAGTATTTT.

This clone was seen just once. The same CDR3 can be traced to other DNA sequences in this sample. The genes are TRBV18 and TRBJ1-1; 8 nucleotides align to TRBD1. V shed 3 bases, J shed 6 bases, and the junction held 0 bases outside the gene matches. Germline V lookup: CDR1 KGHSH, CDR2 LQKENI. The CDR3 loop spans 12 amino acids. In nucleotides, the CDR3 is TGTGCCAGCTCACCGGGACAGGCTGAAGCTTTCTTT. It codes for CASSPGQAEAFF. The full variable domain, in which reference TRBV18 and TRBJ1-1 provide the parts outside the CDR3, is NAGVMQNPRHLVRRRGQEARLRCSPMKGHSHVYWYRQLPEEGLKFMVYLQKENIIDESGMPKERFSAEFPKEGPSILRIQQVVRGDSAAYFCASSPGQAEAFFGQGTRLTVV.

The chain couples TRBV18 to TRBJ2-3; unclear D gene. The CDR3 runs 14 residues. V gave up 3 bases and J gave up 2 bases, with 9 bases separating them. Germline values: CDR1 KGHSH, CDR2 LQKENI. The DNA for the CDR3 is TGTGCCAGCTCACCCCCGACCGCCACAGATACGCAGTATTTT. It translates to CASSPPTATDTQYF.